This TCR beta chain derives from a study of T cells in Graves' hyperthyroidism and ophthalmopathy. Among ophthalmopathy patients, the Clinical Activity Score reached at least 3, the NOSPECS grade reached at least 4, and duration remained under 3 months. Extraction of PBMCs used roughly 9.3 ml of fresh peripheral blood. Regions amplified from RNA transcripts were the TCR beta CDR3 regions. In the first-round RT-PCR of the TCR CDR3, the HTBI primer set was used. TCRdb re-called the multiplex PCR reads with MiXCR, one entry per CDR3 protein. The table records 490,000 or so distinct CDR3 sequences, 22% of them present only once. Trimming removed 6 bases from V and 4 bases from J, with 18 bases in between. The germline V gene has CDR1 SNHLY and CDR2 FYNNEI. The CDR3 extends over 15 amino acids. This clonotype was counted many times. The antigen remains unidentified. Study-level findings and limits: Ophthalmopathy was model-predicted a median approximately six months pre-onset. Expanded thyroid clonotypes (above 0.001) were mostly also found in blood.

The source of this sequence is a woman between 70 and 85 years old with Graves' ophthalmopathy. The chain couples TRBV2 to TRBJ1-2; D gene ambiguous. What was sequenced was blood. In DNA form, the CDR3 reads TGTGCCAGCAGCGGATCTTTTTCGATCCCCTATGGCTACACCTTC. It translates to CASSGSFSIPYGYTF.